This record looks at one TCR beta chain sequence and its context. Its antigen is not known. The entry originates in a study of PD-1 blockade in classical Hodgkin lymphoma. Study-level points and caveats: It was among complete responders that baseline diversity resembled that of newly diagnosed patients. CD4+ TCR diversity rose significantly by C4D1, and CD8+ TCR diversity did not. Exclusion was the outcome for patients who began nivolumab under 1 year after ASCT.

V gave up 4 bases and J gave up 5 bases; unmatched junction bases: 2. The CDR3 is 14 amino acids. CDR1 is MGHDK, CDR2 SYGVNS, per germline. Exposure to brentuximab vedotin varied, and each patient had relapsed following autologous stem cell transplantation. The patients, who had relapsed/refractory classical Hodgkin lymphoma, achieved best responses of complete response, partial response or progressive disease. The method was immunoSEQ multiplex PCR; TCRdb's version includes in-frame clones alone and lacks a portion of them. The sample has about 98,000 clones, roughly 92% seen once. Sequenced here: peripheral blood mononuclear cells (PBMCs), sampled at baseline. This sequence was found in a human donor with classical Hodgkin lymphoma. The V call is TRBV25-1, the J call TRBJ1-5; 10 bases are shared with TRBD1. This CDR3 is CASSVGTGDQPQHF. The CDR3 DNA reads TGTGCCAGCAGTGTGGGGACAGGGGATCAGCCCCAGCATTTT.